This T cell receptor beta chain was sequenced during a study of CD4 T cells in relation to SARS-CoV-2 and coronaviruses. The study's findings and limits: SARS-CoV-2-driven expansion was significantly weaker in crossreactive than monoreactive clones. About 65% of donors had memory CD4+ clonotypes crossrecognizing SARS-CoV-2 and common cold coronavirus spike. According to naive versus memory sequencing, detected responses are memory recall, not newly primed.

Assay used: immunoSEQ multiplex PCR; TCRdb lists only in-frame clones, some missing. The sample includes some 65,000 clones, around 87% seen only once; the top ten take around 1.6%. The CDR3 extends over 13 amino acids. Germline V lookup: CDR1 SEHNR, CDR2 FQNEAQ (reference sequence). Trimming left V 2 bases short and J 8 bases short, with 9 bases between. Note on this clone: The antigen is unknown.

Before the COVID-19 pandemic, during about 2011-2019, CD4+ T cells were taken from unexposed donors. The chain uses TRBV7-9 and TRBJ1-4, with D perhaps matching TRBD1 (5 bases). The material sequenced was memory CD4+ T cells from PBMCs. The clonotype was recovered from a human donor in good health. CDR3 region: CASSLTGVEKLFF. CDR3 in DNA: TGTGCCAGCAGCTTAACAGGAGTCGAAAAACTGTTTTTT.